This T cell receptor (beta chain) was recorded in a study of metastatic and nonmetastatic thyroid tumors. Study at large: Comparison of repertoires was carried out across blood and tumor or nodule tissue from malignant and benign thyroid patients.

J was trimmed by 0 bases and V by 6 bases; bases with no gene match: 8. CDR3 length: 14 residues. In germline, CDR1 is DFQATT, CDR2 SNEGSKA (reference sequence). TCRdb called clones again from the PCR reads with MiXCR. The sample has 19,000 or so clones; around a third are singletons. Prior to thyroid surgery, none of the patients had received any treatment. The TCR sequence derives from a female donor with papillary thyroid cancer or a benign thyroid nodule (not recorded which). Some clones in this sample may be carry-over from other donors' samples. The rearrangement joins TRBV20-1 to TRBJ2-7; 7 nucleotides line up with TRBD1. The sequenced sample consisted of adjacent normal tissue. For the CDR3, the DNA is TGCAGTGCCAACTGGAAGGGGGCCTCCTACGAGCAGTACTTC. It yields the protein CSANWKGASYEQYF.